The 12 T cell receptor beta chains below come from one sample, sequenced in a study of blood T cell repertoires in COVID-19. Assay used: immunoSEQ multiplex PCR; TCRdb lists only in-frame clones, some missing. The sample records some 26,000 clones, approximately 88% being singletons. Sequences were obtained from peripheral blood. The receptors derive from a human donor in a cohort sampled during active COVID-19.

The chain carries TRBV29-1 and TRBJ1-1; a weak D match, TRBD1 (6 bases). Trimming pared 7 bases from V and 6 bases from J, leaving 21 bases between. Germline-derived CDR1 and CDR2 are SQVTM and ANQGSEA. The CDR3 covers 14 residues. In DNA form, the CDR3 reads TGCAGCGGTACACAGGGTGGGGCTATTTCTGAAGCTTTCTTT. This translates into CSGTQGGAISEAFF.

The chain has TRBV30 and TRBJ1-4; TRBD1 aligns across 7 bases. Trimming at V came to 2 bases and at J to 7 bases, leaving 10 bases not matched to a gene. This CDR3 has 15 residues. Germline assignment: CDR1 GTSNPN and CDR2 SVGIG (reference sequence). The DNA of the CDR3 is TGTGCCTGGAGTATCCCCAACAGGGGAGGTGAAAAACTGTTTTTT. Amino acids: CAWSIPNRGGEKLFF.

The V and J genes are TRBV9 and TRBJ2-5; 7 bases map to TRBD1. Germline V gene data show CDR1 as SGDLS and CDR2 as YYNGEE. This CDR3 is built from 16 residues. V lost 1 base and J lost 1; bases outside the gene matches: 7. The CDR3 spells CASSVSARGFQETQYF. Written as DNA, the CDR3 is TGTGCCAGCAGCGTATCCGCCAGGGGGTTCCAAGAGACCCAGTACTTC.

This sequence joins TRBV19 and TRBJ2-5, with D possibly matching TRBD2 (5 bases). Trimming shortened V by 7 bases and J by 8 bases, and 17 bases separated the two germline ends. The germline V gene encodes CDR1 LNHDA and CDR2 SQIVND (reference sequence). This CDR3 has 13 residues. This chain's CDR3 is CASKPAGEVTQYF. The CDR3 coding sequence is TGTGCCAGTAAGCCGGCCGGGGAAGTAACCCAGTACTTC.

The CDR3 DNA sequence: TGTGCCAGCAGCCCCACCCTTAATCGGGAAGGAAGAACCGGGGAGCTGTTTTTT. This sequence encodes CASSPTLNREGRTGELFF. This chain connects TRBV9 to TRBJ2-2, with D possibly being TRBD2 (5 bases). CDR1 is SGDLS and CDR2 is YYNGEE in the germline V gene. This CDR3 is 18 amino acids long. The V end lost 4 bases, the J end lost 5 bases, and 24 bases lay between the germline ends.

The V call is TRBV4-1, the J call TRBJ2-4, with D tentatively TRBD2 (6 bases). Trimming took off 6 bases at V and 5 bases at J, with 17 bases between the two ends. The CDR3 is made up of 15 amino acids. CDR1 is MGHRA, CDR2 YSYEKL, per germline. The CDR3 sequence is CASRLSGRPQNIQYF. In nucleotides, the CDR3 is TGCGCCAGCAGGTTGTCCGGGAGACCCCAAAACATTCAGTACTTC.

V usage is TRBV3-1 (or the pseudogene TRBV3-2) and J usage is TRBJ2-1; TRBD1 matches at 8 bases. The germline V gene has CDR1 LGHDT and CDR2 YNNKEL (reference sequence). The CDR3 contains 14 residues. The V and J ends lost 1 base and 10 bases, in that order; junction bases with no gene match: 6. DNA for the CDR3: TGTGCCAGCAGCCAAGGGACAGGGAAGATCGAGCAGTTCTTC. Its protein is CASSQGTGKIEQFF.

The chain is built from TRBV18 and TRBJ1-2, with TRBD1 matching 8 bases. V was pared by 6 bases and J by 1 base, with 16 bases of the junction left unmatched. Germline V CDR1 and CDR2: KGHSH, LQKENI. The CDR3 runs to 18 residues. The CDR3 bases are TGTGCCAGCTCCCACGACAGGGGCCCACGCTACCTTAACTATGGCTACACCTTC. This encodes CASSHDRGPRYLNYGYTF. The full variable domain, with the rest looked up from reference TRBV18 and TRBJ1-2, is NAGVMQNPRHLVRRRGQEARLRCSPMKGHSHVYWYRQLPEEGLKFMVYLQKENIIDESGMPKERFSAEFPKEGPSILRIQQVVRGDSAAYFCASSHDRGPRYLNYGYTFGSGTRLTVV.

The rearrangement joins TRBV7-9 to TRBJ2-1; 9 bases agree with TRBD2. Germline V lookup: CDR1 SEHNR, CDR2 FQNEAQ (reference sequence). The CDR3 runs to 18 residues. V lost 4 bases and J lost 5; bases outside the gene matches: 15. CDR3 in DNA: TGTGCCAGCAGCTCACCCAACGGAGGCGGGGGGGCGGACAATGAGCAGTTCTTC. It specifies CASSSPNGGGGADNEQFF. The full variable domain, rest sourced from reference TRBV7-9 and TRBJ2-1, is DTGVSQNPRHKITKRGQNVTFRCDPISEHNRLYWYRQTLGQGPEFLTYFQNEAQLEKSRLLSDRFSAERPKGSFSTLEIQRTEQGDSAMYLCASSSPNGGGGADNEQFFGPGTRLTVL.

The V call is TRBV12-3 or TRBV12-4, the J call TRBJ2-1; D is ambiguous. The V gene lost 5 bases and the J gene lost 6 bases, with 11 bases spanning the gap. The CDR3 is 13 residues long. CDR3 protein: CASSLWATNEQFF. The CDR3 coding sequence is TGTGCCAGCAGTCTTTGGGCTACCAATGAGCAGTTCTTC.

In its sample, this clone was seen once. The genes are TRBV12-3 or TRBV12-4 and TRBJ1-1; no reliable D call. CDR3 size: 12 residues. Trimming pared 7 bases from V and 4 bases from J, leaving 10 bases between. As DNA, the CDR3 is TGTGCCAGCAATGAGAGGTTCACTGAAGCTTTCTTT. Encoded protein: CASNERFTEAFF.

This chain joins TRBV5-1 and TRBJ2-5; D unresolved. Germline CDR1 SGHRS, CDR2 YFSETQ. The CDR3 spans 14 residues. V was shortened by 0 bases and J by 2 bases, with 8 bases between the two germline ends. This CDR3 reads CASSLVPSQETQYF. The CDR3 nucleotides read TGCGCCAGCAGCTTGGTGCCCAGTCAAGAGACCCAGTACTTC.